This T cell receptor (beta chain) was captured by sequencing in a study of CD8 T cells in ankylosing spondylitis (dated 2017 in TCRdb). At the level of the whole study: To find TCR variants linked to disease, the study profiled T cell receptor beta repertoires in ankylosing spondylitis patients and healthy donors. The whole study cohort included 90 to 120 healthy donors and roughly 24 ankylosing spondylitis patients. Peripheral blood was sampled, and synovial fluid was additionally collected from ankylosing spondylitis patients. Points the paper makes about the study in general: According to the report, matched synovial fluid samples from ankylosing spondylitis patients were significantly enriched for the disease-linked clones. Some of the motif variants had been reported before in the synovial fluid and blood of reactive arthritis patients, a finding that suggests common disease-initiation mechanisms. A CD8+ phenotype was shown by the disease-linked clones, which were found at relatively low frequencies in peripheral blood. A TCR beta motif of about 8 highly homologous amino acid variants appeared characteristic of blood from ankylosing spondylitis patients.

From the cysteine up to the phenylalanine, the CDR3 has a length of 15 residues. Just CDR3 DNA is preserved here, 45 bases in frame from base 1. V loses 6 bases at its end and J loses 5 bases; junction bases beyond the gene matches: 13. CDR1 is given as SGDLS and CDR2 as YYNGEE, both from the germline V gene. The run used an Illumina HiSeq 2500. Quantitative 5'-RACE with molecular barcodes was used to prepare TCR beta libraries. In the authors' own workflow: Disease-linked TCR variants were identified with a new computational method built on a probabilistic model of VDJ rearrangement. In TCRdb, the public reads were trimmed at Q25 with fastp and aligned with MiXCR, with productive beta chains retained. Rows merge per CDR3 protein into single entries with the most common DNA and genes. The V and J calls were determined by TCRdb, not by the authors. The sample yields 200,000 to 250,000 distinct CDR3 sequences; 25% to 30% were counted once. About 6.2% of the sample goes to the ten largest clones.

This clonotype came up many times. The antigen this receptor binds is unknown. Per-nucleotide qualities are absent, and no much larger clonotype sits a single base away. The sample comprised blood, either unsorted or a sorted T cell fraction (not recorded which). The TCR comes from a male donor with ankylosing spondylitis or in good health (not recorded which). This chain is built from TRBV9 and TRBJ1-1; 7 bases in the junction line up with TRBD1. The CDR3 in this case is CASTLSGRGETEAFF. The nucleotides are TGTGCCAGCACCCTCTCGGGCAGGGGGGAGACTGAAGCTTTCTTT.